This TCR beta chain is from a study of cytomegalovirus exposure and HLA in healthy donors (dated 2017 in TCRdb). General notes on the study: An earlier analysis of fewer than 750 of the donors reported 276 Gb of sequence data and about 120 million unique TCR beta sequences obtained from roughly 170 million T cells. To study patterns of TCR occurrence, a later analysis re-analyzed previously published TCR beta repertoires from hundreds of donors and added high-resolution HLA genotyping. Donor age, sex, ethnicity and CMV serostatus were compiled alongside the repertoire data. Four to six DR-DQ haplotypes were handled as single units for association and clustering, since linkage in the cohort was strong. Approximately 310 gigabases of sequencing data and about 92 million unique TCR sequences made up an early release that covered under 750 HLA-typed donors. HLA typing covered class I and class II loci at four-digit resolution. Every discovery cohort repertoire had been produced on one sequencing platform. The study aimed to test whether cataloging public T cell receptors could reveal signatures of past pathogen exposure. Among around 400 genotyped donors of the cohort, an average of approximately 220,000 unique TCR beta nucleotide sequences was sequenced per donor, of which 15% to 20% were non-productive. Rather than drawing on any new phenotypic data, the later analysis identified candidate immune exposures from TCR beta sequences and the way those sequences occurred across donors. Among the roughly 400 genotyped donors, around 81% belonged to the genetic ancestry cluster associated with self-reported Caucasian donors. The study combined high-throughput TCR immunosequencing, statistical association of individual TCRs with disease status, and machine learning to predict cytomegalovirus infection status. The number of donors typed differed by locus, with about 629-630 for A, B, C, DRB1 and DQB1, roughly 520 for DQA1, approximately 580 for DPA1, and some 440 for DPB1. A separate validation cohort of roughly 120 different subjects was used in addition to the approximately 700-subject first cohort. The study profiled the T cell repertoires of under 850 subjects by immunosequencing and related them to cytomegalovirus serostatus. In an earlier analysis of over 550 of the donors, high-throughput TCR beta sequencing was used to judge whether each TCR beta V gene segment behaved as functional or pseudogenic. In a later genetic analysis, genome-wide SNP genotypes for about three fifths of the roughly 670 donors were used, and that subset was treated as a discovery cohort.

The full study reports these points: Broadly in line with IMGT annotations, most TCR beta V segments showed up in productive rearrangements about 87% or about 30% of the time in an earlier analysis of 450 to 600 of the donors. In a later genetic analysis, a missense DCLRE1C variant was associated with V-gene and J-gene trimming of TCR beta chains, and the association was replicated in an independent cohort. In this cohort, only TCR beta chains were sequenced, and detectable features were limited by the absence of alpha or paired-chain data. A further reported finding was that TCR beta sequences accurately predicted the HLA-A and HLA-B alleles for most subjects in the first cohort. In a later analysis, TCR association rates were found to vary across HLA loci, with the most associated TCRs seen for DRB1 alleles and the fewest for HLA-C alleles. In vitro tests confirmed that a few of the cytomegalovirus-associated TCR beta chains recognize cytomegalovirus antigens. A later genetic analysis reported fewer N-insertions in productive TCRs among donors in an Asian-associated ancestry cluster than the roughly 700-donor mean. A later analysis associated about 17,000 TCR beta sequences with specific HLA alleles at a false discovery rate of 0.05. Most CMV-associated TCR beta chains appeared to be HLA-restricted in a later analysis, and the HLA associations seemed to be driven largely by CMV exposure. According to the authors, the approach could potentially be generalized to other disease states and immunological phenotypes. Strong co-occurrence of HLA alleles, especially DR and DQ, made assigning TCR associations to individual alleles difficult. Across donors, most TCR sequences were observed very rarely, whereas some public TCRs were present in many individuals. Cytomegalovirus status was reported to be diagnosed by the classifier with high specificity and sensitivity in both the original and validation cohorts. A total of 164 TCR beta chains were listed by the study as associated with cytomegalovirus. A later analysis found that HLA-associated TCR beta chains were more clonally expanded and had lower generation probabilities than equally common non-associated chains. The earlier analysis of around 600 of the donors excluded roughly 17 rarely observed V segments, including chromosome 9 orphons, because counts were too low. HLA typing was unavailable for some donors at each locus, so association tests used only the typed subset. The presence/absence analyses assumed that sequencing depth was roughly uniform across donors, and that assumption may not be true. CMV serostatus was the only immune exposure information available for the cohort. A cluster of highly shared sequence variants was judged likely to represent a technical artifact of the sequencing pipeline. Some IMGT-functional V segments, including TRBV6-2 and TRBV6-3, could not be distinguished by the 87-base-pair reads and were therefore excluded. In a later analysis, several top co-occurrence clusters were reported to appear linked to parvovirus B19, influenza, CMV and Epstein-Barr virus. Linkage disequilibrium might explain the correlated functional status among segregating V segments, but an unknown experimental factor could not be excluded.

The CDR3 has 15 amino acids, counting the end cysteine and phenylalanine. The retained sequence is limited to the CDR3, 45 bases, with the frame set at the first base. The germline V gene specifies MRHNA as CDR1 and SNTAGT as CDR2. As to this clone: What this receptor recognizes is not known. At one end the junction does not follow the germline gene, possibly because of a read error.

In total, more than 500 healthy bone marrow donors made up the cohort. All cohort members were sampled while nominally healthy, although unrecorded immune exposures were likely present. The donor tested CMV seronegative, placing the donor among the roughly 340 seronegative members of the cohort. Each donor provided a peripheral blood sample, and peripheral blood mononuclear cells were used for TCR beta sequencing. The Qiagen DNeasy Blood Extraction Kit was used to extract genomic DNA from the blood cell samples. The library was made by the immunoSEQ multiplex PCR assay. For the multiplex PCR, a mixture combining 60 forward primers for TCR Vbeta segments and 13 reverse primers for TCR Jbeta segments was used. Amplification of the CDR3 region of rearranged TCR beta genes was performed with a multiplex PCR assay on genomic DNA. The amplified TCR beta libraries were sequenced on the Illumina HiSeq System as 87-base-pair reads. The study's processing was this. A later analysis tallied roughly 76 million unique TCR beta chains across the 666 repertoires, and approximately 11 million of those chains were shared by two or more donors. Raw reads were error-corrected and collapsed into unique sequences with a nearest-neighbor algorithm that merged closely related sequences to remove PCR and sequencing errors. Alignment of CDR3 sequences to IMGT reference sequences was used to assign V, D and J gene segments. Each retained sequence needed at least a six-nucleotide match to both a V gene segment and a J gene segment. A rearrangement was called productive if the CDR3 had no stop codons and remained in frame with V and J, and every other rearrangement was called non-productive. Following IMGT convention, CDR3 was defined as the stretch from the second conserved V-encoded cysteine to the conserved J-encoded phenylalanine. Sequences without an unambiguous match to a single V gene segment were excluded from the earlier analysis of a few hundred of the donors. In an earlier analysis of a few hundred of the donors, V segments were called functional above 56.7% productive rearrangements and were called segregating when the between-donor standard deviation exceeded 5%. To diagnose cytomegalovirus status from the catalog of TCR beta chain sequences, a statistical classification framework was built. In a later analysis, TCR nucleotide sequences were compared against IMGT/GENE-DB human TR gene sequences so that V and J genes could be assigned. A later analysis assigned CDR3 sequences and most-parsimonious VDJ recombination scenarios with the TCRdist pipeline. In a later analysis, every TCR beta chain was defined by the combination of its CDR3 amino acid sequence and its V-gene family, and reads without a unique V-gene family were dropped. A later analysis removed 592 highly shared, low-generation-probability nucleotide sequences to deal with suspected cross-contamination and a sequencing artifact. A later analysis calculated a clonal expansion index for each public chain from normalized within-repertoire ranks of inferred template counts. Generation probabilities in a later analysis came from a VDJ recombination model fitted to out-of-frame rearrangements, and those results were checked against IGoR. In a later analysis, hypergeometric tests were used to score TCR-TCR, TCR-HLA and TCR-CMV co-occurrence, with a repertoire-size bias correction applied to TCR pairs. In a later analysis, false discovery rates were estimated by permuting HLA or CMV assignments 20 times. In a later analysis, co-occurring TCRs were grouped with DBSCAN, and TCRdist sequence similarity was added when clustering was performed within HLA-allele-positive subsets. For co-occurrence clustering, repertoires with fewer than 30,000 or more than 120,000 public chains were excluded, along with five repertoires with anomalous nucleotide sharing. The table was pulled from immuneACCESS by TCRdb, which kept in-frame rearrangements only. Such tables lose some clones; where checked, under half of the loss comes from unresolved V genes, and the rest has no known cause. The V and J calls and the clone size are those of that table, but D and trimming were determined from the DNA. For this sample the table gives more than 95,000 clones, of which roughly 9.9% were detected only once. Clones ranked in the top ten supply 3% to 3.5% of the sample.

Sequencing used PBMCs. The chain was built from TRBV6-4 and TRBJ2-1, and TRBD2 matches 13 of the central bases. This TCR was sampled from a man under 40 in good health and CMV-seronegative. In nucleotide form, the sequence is TGTGCCAACAGTGAGGGACTAGCGGGAAGCGATGAGCGGTTCTTC. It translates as CANSEGLAGSDERFF.